The present T cell receptor (beta chain) was sequenced within a study of long-term antiretroviral therapy in people with HIV. In its sample, this clone was seen a few times. The antigen is not known. Study outcomes and limitations: No data on ART adherence, viral resistance or therapy changes. Transplant-donor-level diversity was not reached after ART, though diversity increased. Specimens of blood were obtained during about 2003 to 2018, possibly under older ART regimens.

V was trimmed by 0 bases and J by 4 bases, leaving 13 bases between them. In germline, CDR1 is LNHNV, CDR2 YYDKDF (reference sequence). This CDR3 is 16 amino acids long. Sequencing used immunoSEQ v3.0 at survey level. Researchers set sequencing to target about 40,000-55,000 T-cell genomes per sample. Generated by immunoSEQ multiplex PCR, the TCRdb table keeps only in-frame clones and is missing some. The table lists 29,000 or so clones, 95% of them singletons. This rearrangement joins TRBV15 to TRBJ1-5; a possible D gene is TRBD1 (6 bases). Sequencing used unsorted PBMCs, obtained 5.3 years after starting antiretroviral therapy. This receptor was taken from a man between 25 and 39 years old with HIV. The CDR3 DNA sequence: TGTGCCACCAGCAGAGATAACTTGGGGGCTAATCAGCCCCAGCATTTT. Encoded protein: CATSRDNLGANQPQHF. Combining the CDR3 with reference TRBV15 and TRBJ1-5 gives the whole variable domain DAMVIQNPRYQVTQFGKPVTLSCSQTLNHNVMYWYQQKSSQAPKLLFHYYDKDFNNEADTPDNFQSRRPNTSFCFLDIRSPGLGDTAMYLCATSRDNLGANQPQHFGDGTRLSIL.